Listed here are 2 T cell receptor beta chains from one sample, sequenced in a study of PD-1 blockade in classical Hodgkin lymphoma (dated by TCRdb to the early 2020s). The intended sense of this specimen's time point label: cycle 4 day 1 (C4D1), after five to seven weeks of nivolumab. All trial patients had relapsed after autologous stem cell transplantation, with cohorts A, B and C differing in prior brentuximab vedotin exposure. Using a Miltenyi CD8+ T cell isolation kit, CD8+ T cells were purified from thawed PBMCs through magnetic negative selection. The library relied on the immunoSEQ multiplex PCR assay. Sourced from immuneACCESS, this table was stored by TCRdb with only in-frame sequences that have V and J called. A share of the clones is absent; for the studies checked, an unresolved V gene accounts for under half, and the remainder has no known explanation. This sample comprises roughly 20,000 clones, 88% of them detected only once. The ten top clones hold 4.5% to 6.5% of the sample.

The sequences come from CD8+ T cells from blood, collected before the fourth cycle of nivolumab. The receptors stem from a human donor with classical Hodgkin lymphoma.

The chain is built from TRBV19 and TRBJ1-5, with D possibly being TRBD1 (5 bases). CDR3 length: 16 amino acids. Trimming pared 5 bases from V and 5 bases from J, leaving 19 bases between. The germline V gene encodes CDR1 LNHDA and CDR2 SQIVND (reference sequence). CDR3 coding DNA: TGTGCCAGTAGTCCTGGGGGGGGGTCAAGGGATCAGCCCCAGCATTTT. This sequence encodes CASSPGGGSRDQPQHF.

The CDR3: CASSQTSGTYEQYF. The CDR3 coding sequence is TGCGCCAGCAGTCAGACTAGCGGAACCTACGAGCAGTACTTC. The chain employs TRBV10-1 and TRBJ2-7, with TRBD2 matching 9 bases. With V trimmed by 5 bases and J by 2 bases, 4 bases remained unmatched. This CDR3 region has 14 residues. Germline CDR1 WNHNN, CDR2 SYGVQD (reference sequence).